These 10 T cell receptor beta chains share one sample of origin, sequenced in a study of post-analysis software for immune sequencing data. No antigen has been assigned to these receptors. The study, taken as a whole, reports: Roughly five TRBV segments, including TRBV5-6, TRBV5-1 and TRBV20-1, were more frequent in patients than controls.

cDNA libraries of TCR beta carried unique molecular identifiers. TCRdb recomputed calls from the PCR reads with MiXCR, one row per CDR3 protein. The sample holds roughly 620,000 distinct CDR3 sequences, around 40% seen once. The sequencing sample was made of blood. The receptors were sampled from a girl aged 10-17 years with multiple sclerosis.

This clonotype was detected many times. The chain combines TRBV12-3 or TRBV12-4 with TRBJ2-5, with 14 bases lining up with TRBD2. The CDR3 length is 16 residues. V was clipped by 6 bases and J by 1 base; unmatched bases: 4. The CDR3 sequence: CASSSGLAGGQETQYF. In DNA, the CDR3 is TGTGCCAGCAGCTCCGGACTAGCGGGGGGCCAAGAGACCCAGTACTTC.

The gene calls are TRBV7-8 and TRBJ2-7; D might be TRBD1 (5 bases). The closer fit of TRBJ2-5 to the DNA end suggests the J call may be wrong. Germline CDR1 and CDR2: SGHVS and FQNEAQ. The CDR3 totals 13 residues. The CDR3 DNA reads as TGTGCCAGCAGCGACGCAGGGCGAGAGACCCAGTACTTC. The encoded protein is CASSDAGRETQYF.

This clonotype was counted only a few times. The chain carries TRBV4-1 and TRBJ2-7; no firm D call. With 1 base removed from V and 0 bases from J, the gap between germline ends came to 7 bases. The CDR3 length is 14 residues. Germline CDR1 and CDR2: MGHRA and YSYEKL. CDR3 region: CASSQAASSYEQYF. In nucleotides, the CDR3 is TGCGCCAGCAGCCAAGCGGCCAGCTCCTACGAGCAGTACTTC.

Only a few counts were recorded for this clonotype. V is TRBV12-3 or TRBV12-4 and J is TRBJ2-4; 7 bases fit TRBD2. The last part of the DNA fits TRBJ2-7 better; the J call may be wrong. The CDR3 length is 16 residues. The CDR3 DNA sequence: TGTGCCAGCACCTTCCAGTGGGGAGGGGCCCCCTACGAGCAGTACTTC. Amino acid sequence: CASTFQWGGAPYEQYF.

The chain carries TRBV10-3 and TRBJ1-1; D gene ambiguous. The CDR3 has 13 residues. Germline values: CDR1 ENHRY, CDR2 SYGVKD. V was shortened by 2 bases and J by 3 bases, with 7 bases between the two germline ends. The CDR3 bases are TGTGCCATCAGTGAGCTCGGGGACACTGAAGCTTTCTTT. Translating gives CAISELGDTEAFF.

This clonotype was detected only a few times. V and J are TRBV24-1 and TRBJ2-5; no clear D. V was pared by 6 bases and J by 1 base, with 11 bases between. The V gene's germline CDR1 is KGHDR and CDR2 SFDVKD. The CDR3 covers 14 residues. The CDR3 is CATSLAALQETQYF. CDR3 in DNA: TGTGCCACCAGTTTAGCCGCTCTCCAAGAGACCCAGTACTTC.

This clonotype turned up a few times. V usage is TRBV5-8 and J usage is TRBJ1-2; no reliable D call. V dropped 3 bases and J dropped 13 bases, with 13 bases sitting between them. CDR3 length equals 11 residues. Per the germline V gene, CDR1 is SGHTS and CDR2 is YDEGEE. This CDR3 reads CASSSYLGLTF. The CDR3 nucleotides read TGTGCCAGCAGCTCATACTTAGGTCTCACCTTC. The variable domain in full, with the rest retrieved from reference TRBV5-8 and TRBJ1-2, is EAGVTQSPTHLIKTRGQQATLRCSPISGHTSVYWYQQALGLGLQFLLWYDEGEERNRGNFPPRFSGRQFPNYSSELNVNALELEDSALYLCASSSYLGLTFGSGTRLTVV.

This clonotype was picked up a small number of times. A much bigger clone sits one base away, suggesting this may be a read error. The chain uses TRBV12-3 or TRBV12-4 and TRBJ1-2; 7 bases fit TRBD1. J gave up 8 bases and V 6 bases, and 15 bases lay outside the gene matches. This CDR3 is built from 15 residues. The CDR3: CASRTRAVSQGGYTF. DNA of the CDR3: TGTGCCAGCAGGACTAGGGCAGTCTCACAGGGGGGCTACACCTTC.

This rearrangement joins TRBV4-1 to TRBJ2-7; D ambiguous. V lost 0 bases, J lost 2 bases, and 5 bases lay in between. CDR3 size: 13 residues. Germline V CDR1 and CDR2: MGHRA, YSYEKL. In DNA form, the CDR3 reads TGCGCCAGCAGCCAAGAAAGGCCCTACGAGCAGTACTTC. This codes for CASSQERPYEQYF.

The J gene is TRBJ2-3, the V gene TRBV20-1; 8 bases fit TRBD2. Trimming cost V 0 bases and J 2 bases; bases outside gene matches: 7. Germline loops: CDR1 DFQATT, CDR2 SNEGSKA (reference sequence). CDR3 length equals 16 residues. CDR3: CSARDLREGNTDTQYF. CDR3 in DNA: TGCAGTGCTAGAGATCTCCGGGAGGGGAACACAGATACGCAGTATTTT.